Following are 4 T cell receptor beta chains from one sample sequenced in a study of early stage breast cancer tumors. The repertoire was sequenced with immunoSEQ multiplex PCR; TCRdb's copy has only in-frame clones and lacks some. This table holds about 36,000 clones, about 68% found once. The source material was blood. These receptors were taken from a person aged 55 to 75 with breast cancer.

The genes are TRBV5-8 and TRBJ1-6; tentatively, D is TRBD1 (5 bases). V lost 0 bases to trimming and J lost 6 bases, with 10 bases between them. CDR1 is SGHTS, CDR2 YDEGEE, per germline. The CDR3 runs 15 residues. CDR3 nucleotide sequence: TGTGCCAGCAGCTTGGATCAGGGCGGTAATTCACCCCTCCACTTT. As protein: CASSLDQGGNSPLHF.

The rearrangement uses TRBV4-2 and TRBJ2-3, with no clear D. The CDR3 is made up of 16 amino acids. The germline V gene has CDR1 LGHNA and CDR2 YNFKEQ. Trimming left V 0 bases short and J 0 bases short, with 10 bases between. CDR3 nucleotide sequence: TGTGCCAGCAGCCAAGAAAGCTATTCTAGCACAGATACGCAGTATTTT. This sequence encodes CASSQESYSSTDTQYF.

This CDR3 reads CASRTQAGAGGTYEQYF. The CDR3 DNA reads TGTGCCAGCAGAACCCAGGCAGGGGCGGGGGGCACCTACGAGCAGTACTTC. The chain links TRBV2 to TRBJ2-7; TRBD2 aligns across 8 bases. The trim removed 6 bases at V and 2 bases at J, leaving 15 bases unmatched. The CDR3 has 17 amino acids. The germline V gene encodes CDR1 SNHLY and CDR2 FYNNEI.

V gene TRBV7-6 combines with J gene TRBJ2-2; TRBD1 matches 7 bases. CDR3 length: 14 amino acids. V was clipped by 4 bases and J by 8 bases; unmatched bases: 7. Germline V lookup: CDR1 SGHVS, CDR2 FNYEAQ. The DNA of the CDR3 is TGTGCCAGCAGCTCGCGACAGGGTTCGGGGGAGCTGTTTTTT. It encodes CASSSRQGSGELFF.